The source of this TCR beta chain is a study of OX40 agonist ivuxolimab in advanced cancers. The CDR3 has 14 residues. CDR1 is MNHNS, CDR2 SASEGT, per germline. The ends were cut back, 2 bases at V and 6 bases at J, with 10 bases in the middle. A remark on this clone: What it binds is not known.

Sequencing was performed with immunoSEQ multiplex PCR; in TCRdb, only in-frame clones are kept and a portion is missing. The sample yields roughly 88,000 clones, 87% seen once. Study results and limitations: Clonal expansion was among the lowest in partial responders at 0.1-3.0 mg/kg, especially CD8+. Researchers did not establish what antigens the expanded peripheral T cells target.

The chain couples TRBV6-1 to TRBJ2-2; D might be TRBD1 (5 bases). The sequencing used CD4+ or CD8+ T cells sorted from blood, collected in a trial of the OX40 agonist ivuxolimab. This TCR was sampled from an adult with an advanced solid tumor such as melanoma, head and neck, liver or kidney cancer. CDR3 DNA sequence: TGTGCCAGCAGTGAAAGCAGGGTTGCCGGGGAGCTGTTTTTT. Protein product: CASSESRVAGELFF.